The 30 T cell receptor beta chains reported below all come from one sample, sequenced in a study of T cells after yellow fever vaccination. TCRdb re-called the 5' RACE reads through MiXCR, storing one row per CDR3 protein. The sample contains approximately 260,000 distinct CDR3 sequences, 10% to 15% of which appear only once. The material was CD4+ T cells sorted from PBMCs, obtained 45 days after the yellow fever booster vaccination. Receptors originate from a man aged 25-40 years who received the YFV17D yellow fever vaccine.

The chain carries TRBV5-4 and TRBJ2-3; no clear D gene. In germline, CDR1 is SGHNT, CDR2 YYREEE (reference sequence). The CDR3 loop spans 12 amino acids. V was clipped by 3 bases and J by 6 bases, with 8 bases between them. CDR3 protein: CASSSSADTQYF. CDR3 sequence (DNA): TGTGCCAGCAGCTCAAGCGCCGATACGCAGTATTTT.

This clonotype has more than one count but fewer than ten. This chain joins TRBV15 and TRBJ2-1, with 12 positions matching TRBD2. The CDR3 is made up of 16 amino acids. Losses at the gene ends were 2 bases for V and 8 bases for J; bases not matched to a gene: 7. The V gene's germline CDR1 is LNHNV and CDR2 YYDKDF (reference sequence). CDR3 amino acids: CATSRSPSGRADEQFF. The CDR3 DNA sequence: TGTGCCACCAGCAGATCTCCTAGCGGGAGGGCGGATGAGCAGTTCTTC.

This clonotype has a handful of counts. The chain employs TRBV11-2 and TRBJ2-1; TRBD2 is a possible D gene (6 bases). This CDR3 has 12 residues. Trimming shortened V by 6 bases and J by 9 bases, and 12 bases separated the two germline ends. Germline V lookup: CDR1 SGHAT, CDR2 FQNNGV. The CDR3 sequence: CASRAQEGEQFF. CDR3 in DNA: TGTGCCAGCAGGGCGCAGGAGGGTGAGCAGTTCTTC.

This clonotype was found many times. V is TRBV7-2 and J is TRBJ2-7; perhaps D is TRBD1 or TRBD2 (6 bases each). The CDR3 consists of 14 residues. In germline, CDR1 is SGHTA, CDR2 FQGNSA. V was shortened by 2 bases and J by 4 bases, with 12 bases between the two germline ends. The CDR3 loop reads CASSLTGRPYEQYF. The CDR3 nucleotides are TGTGCCAGCAGCTTAACAGGGAGGCCTTACGAGCAGTACTTC.

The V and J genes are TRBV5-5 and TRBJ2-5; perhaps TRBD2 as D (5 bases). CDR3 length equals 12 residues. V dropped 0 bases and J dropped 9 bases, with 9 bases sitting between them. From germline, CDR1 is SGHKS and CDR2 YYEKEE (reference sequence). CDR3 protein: CASSLDTRPQYF. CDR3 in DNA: TGTGCCAGCAGCTTGGATACTAGGCCCCAGTACTTC.

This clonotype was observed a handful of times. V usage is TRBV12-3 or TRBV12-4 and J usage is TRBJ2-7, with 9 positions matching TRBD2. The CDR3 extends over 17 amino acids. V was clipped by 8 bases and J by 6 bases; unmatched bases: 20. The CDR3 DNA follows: TGTGCCAGCCTTCCGAGTAGCGGGAGAAGGAAGGAATGCGAGCAGTACTTC. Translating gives CASLPSSGRRKECEQYF.

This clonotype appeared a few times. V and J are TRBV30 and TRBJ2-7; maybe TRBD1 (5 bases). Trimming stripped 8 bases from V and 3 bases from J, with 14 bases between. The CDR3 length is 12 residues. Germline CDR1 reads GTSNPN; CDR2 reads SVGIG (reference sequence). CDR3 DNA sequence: TGTGCCGGGGCGAACGCAGGCTACGAGCAGTACTTC. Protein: CAGANAGYEQYF. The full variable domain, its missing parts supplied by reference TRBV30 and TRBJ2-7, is SQTIHQWPATLVQPVGSPLSLECTVEGTSNPNLYWYRQAAGRGLQLLFYSVGIGQISSEVPQNLSASRPQDRQFILSSKKLLLSDSGFYLCAGANAGYEQYFGPGTRLTVT.

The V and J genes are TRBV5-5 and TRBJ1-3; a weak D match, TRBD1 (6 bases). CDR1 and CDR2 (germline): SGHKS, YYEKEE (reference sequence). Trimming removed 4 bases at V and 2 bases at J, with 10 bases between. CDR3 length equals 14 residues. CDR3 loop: CASSTQGAGNTIYF. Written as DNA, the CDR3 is TGTGCCAGCAGCACACAGGGTGCTGGAAACACCATATATTTT.

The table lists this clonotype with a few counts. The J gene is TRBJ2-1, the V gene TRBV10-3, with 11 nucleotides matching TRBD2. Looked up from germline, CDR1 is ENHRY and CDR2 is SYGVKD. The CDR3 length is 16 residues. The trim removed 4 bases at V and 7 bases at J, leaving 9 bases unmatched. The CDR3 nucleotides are TGTGCCATCAGTGTAAGCAATAGCGGGGGGGGAAATGAGCAGTTCTTC. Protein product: CAISVSNSGGGNEQFF.

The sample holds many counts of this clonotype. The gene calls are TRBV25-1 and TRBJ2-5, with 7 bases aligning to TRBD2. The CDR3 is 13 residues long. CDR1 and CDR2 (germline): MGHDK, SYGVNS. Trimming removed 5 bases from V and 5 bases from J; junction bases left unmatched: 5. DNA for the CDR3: TGTGCCAGCAGTTGGGGGAGGGCGGAGACCCAGTACTTC. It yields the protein CASSWGRAETQYF.

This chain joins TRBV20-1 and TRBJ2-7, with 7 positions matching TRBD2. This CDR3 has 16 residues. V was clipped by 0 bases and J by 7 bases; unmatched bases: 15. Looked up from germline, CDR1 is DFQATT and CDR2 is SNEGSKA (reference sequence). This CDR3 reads CSARDLRLAEPREQYF. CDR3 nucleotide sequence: TGCAGTGCTAGAGATCTTCGTCTAGCGGAGCCTCGTGAGCAGTACTTC.

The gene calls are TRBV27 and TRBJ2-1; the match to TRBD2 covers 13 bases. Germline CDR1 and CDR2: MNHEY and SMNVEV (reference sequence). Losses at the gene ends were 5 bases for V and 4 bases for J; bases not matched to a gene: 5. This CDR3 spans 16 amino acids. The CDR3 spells CASSQRLAGGYNEQFF. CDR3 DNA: TGTGCCAGCAGTCAAAGACTAGCGGGAGGTTACAATGAGCAGTTCTTC.

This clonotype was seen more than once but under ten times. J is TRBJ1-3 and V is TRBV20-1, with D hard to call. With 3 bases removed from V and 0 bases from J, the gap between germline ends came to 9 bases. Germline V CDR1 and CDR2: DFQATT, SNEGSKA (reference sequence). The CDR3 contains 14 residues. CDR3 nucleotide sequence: TGCAGTGCTAGTAACCCAGTCTCTGGAAACACCATATATTTT. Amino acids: CSASNPVSGNTIYF.

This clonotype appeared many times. The CDR3 protein is CSIAGVNEQFF. The CDR3 coding sequence is TGCAGTATAGCGGGAGTAAATGAGCAGTTCTTC. The chain is built from TRBV20-1 and TRBJ2-1; 9 bases align to TRBD2. Germline V gives CDR1 DFQATT, CDR2 SNEGSKA (reference sequence). The CDR3 totals 11 residues. The trim removed 8 bases at V and 7 bases at J, leaving 3 bases unmatched.

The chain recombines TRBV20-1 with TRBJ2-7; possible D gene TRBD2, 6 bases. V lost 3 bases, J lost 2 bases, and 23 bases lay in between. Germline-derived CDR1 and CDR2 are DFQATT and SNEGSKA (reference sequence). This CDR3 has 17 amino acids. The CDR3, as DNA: TGCAGTGCTAGTGGCCCCTATAGCGGAGCCGGTCCCTACGAGCAGTACTTC. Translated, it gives CSASGPYSGAGPYEQYF.

CDR3 region: CASSLVGGNTDTQYF. The CDR3 DNA reads TGTGCCAGCAGCTTAGTAGGCGGAAACACAGATACGCAGTATTTT. The rearrangement links TRBV7-2 to TRBJ2-3, with D unclear. Germline CDR1 and CDR2: SGHTA and FQGNSA. The CDR3 is 15 amino acids. V was cut by 1 base and J by 2 bases, with 10 bases left in between. The complete variable domain, with remaining parts taken from reference TRBV7-2 and TRBJ2-3, reads GAGVSQSPSNKVTEKGKDVELRCDPISGHTALYWYRQSLGQGLEFLIYFQGNSAPDKSGLPSDRFSAERTGGSVSTLTIQRTQQEDSAVYLCASSLVGGNTDTQYFGPGTRLTVL.

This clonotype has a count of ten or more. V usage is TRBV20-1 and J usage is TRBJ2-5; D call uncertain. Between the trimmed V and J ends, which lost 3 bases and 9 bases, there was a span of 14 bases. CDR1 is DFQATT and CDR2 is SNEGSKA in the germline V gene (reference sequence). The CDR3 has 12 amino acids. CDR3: CSASSGERPQYF. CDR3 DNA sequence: TGCAGTGCTAGTTCGGGCGAGAGGCCCCAGTACTTC.

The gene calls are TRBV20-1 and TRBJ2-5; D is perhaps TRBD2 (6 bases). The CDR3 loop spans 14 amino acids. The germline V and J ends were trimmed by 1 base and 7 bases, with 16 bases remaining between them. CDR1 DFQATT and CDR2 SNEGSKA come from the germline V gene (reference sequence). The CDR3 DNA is TGCAGTGCTAGAGGAGCGTCAAACGGGGGGACCCAGTACTTC. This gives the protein CSARGASNGGTQYF.

Written as DNA, the CDR3 is TGTGCCAGCAGCTCTGAAGGACCCGGGGAGCTGTTTTTT. Translation gives CASSSEGPGELFF. This chain joins TRBV11-2 and TRBJ2-2, with unresolved D. The CDR3 contains 13 residues. CDR1 is SGHAT, CDR2 FQNNGV, per germline. Trimming left V 4 bases short and J 6 bases short, with 9 bases between.

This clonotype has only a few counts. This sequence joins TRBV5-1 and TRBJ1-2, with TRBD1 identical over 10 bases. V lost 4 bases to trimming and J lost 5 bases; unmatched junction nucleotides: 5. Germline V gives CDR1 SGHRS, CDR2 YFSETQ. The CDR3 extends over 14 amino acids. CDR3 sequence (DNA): TGCGCCAGCAGCCTCGGACAGGGGGAATATGGCTACACCTTC. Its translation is CASSLGQGEYGYTF.

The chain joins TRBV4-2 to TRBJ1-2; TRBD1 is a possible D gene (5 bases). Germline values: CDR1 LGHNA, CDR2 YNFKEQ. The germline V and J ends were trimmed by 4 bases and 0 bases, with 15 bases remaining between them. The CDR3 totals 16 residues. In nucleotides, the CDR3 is TGTGCCAGCAGCCTGAGGAAGGAGACAGCTAACTATGGCTACACCTTC. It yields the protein CASSLRKETANYGYTF.

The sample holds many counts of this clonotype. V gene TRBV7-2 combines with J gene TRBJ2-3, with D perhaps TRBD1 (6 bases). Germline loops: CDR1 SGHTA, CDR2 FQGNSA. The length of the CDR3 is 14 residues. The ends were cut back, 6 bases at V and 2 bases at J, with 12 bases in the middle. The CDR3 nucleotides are TGTGCCAGCAGTCTCCAGGGGAACACAGATACGCAGTATTTT. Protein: CASSLQGNTDTQYF. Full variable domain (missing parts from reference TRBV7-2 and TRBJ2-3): GAGVSQSPSNKVTEKGKDVELRCDPISGHTALYWYRQSLGQGLEFLIYFQGNSAPDKSGLPSDRFSAERTGGSVSTLTIQRTQQEDSAVYLCASSLQGNTDTQYFGPGTRLTVL.

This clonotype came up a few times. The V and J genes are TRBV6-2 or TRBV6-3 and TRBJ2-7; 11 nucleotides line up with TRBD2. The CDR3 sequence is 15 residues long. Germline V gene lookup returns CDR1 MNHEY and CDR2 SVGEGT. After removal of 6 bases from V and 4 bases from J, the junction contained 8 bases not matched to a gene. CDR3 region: CASSPLGLAVYEQYF. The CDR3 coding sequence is TGTGCCAGCAGCCCCCTGGGACTAGCGGTTTACGAGCAGTACTTC.

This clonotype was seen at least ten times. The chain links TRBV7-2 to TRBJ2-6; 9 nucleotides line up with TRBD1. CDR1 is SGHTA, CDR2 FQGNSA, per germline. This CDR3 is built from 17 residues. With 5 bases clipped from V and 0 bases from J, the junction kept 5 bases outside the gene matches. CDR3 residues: CASSLGQGFSGANVLTF. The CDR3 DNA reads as TGTGCCAGCAGCCTGGGACAGGGCTTCTCTGGGGCCAACGTCCTGACTTTC.

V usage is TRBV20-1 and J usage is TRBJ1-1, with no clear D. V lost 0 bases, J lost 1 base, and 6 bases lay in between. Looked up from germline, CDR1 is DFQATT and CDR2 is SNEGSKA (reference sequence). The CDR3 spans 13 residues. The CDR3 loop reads CSARESPNTEAFF. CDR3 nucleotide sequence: TGCAGTGCTAGAGAGTCACCGAACACTGAAGCTTTCTTT.

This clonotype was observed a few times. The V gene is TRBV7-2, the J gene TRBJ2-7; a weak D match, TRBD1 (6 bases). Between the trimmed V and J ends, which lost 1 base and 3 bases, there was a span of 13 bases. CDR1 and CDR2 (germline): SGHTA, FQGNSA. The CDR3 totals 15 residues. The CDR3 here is CASSLERGMGYEQYF. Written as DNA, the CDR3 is TGTGCCAGCAGCTTAGAGAGGGGGATGGGCTACGAGCAGTACTTC.

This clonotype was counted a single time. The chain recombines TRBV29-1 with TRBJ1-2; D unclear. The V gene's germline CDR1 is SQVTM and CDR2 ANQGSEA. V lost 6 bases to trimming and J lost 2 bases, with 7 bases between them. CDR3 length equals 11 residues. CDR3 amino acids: CSVSGNYGYTF. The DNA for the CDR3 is TGCAGCGTCTCAGGAAACTATGGCTACACCTTC.

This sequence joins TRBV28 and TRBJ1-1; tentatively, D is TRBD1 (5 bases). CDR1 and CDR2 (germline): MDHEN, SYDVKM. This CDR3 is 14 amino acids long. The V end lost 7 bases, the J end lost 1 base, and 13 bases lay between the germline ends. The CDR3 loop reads CASTLRDSNTEAFF. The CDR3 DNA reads TGTGCCAGCACCCTCAGGGACTCGAACACTGAAGCTTTCTTT. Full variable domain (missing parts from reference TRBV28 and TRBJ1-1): DVKVTQSSRYLVKRTGEKVFLECVQDMDHENMFWYRQDPGLGLRLIYFSYDVKMKEKGDIPEGYSVSREKKERFSLILESASTNQTSMYLCASTLRDSNTEAFFGQGTRLTVV.

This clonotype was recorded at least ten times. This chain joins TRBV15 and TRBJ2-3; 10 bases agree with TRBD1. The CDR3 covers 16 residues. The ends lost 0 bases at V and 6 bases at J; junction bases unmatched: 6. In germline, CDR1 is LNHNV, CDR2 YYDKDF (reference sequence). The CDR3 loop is CATSRDNDRGLDTQYF. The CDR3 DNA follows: TGTGCCACCAGCAGAGATAACGACAGGGGGCTTGATACGCAGTATTTT.

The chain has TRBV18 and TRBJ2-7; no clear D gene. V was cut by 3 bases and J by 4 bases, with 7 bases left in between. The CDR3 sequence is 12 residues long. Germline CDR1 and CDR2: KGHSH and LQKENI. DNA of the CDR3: TGTGCCAGCTCACCTGAGTCTTACGAGCAGTACTTC. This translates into CASSPESYEQYF.